These 15 T cell receptor beta chains came from one sample sequenced in a study of cytomegalovirus exposure and HLA in healthy donors. TCRdb's copy holds only in-frame clones and misses some; the assay was immunoSEQ multiplex PCR. This table holds 50,000 to 65,000 clones, roughly 94% found once. What was sequenced was PBMCs. The receptor source for this set is a woman under 30 in good health and CMV-seropositive.

J is TRBJ1-3 and V is TRBV11-2; a possible D gene is TRBD1 (5 bases). The CDR3 length is 14 residues. CDR1 is SGHAT, CDR2 FQNNGV, per germline. Trimming left V 1 base short and J 6 bases short, with 10 bases between. CDR3 in DNA: TGTGCCAGCAGCTTAGCGATGGGGCAAAACACCATATATTTT. Translated, it gives CASSLAMGQNTIYF.

V usage is TRBV19 and J usage is TRBJ1-2, with D maybe TRBD1 (6 bases). V was cut by 3 bases and J by 3 bases, with 8 bases left in between. CDR3 length: 13 residues. Germline CDR1 LNHDA, CDR2 SQIVND (reference sequence). The CDR3 DNA reads TGTGCCAGTAGTATCCAGGGGCACTATGGCTACACCTTC. This sequence encodes CASSIQGHYGYTF.

This clone was recorded only once. V gene TRBV28 combines with J gene TRBJ1-2; perhaps TRBD1 as D (6 bases). The germline V gene has CDR1 MDHEN and CDR2 SYDVKM. V gave up 1 base and J gave up 7 bases, with 13 bases separating them. The CDR3 runs to 14 residues. CDR3 residues: CASSLSPGEGGYTF. Here the CDR3 DNA reads TGTGCCAGCAGTTTATCCCCAGGGGAGGGTGGCTACACCTTC.

V and J are TRBV5-6 and TRBJ1-2; 7 bases align to TRBD1. CDR1 is SGHDT, CDR2 YYEEEE, per germline. Trimming removed 6 bases from V and 2 bases from J; junction bases left unmatched: 19. The CDR3 runs to 18 residues. The chain's CDR3 is CASNMYLGGTVVNYGYTF. In nucleotides, the CDR3 is TGTGCCAGCAACATGTATTTGGGCGGGACAGTTGTCAACTATGGCTACACCTTC. The complete variable domain, with remaining parts taken from reference TRBV5-6 and TRBJ1-2, reads DAGVTQSPTHLIKTRGQQVTLRCSPKSGHDTVSWYQQALGQGPQFIFQYYEEEERQRGNFPDRFSGHQFPNYSSELNVNALLLGDSALYLCASNMYLGGTVVNYGYTFGSGTRLTVV.

This CDR3 is CASSLVGRGDNYGYTF. CDR3 DNA sequence: TGTGCCAGCAGCTTGGTCGGCAGGGGGGATAACTATGGCTACACCTTC. The rearrangement links TRBV5-6 to TRBJ1-2; TRBD1 matches at 7 bases. This CDR3 is 16 amino acids long. Germline V lookup: CDR1 SGHDT, CDR2 YYEEEE. J lost 1 base, V lost 0 bases, and 6 bases had no gene match.

The V and J genes are TRBV2 and TRBJ1-1; maybe TRBD1 (6 bases). V lost 5 bases to trimming and J lost 4 bases, with 8 bases between them. Germline lookup yields CDR1 SNHLY and CDR2 FYNNEI. The CDR3 extends over 12 amino acids. CDR3: CASSSGVTEAFF. The CDR3 DNA is TGTGCCAGCAGTTCAGGGGTCACTGAAGCTTTCTTT.

V usage is TRBV28 and J usage is TRBJ2-1, with D perhaps TRBD2 (6 bases). The germline CDR1 and CDR2 sequences are MDHEN and SYDVKM. The CDR3 is made up of 17 amino acids. The germline V and J ends were trimmed by 6 bases and 3 bases, with 21 bases remaining between them. Here the CDR3 reads CASSPRHLAGYYNEQFF. CDR3 sequence (DNA): TGTGCCAGCAGCCCGCGGCACCTGGCGGGATACTACAATGAGCAGTTCTTC.

The chain recombines TRBV7-8 with TRBJ2-6; D may be TRBD1 (6 bases). CDR1 and CDR2 from the germline V gene are SGHVS and FQNEAQ. Trimming stripped 0 bases from V and 0 bases from J, with 15 bases between. This CDR3 is 19 amino acids long. In DNA form, the CDR3 reads TGTGCCAGCAGCTTAGCGTTCCGGACAGCTTCCTCTGGGGCCAACGTCCTGACTTTC. Protein sequence: CASSLAFRTASSGANVLTF.

In DNA form, the CDR3 reads TGTGCCAGCAGCTCGTCCGGGAACACAGATACGCAGTATTTT. Its translation: CASSSSGNTDTQYF. This sequence joins TRBV7-3 and TRBJ2-3; tentatively, D is TRBD2 (5 bases). V shed 4 bases and J shed 2 bases, with 10 bases lying between them. Germline loops: CDR1 SGHTA, CDR2 FQGTGA. This CDR3 is built from 14 residues. The full variable domain, its missing parts supplied by reference TRBV7-3 and TRBJ2-3, is GAGVSQTPSNKVTEKGKYVELRCDPISGHTALYWYRQSLGQGPEFLIYFQGTGAADDSGLPNDRFFAVRPEGSVSTLKIQRTERGDSAVYLCASSSSGNTDTQYFGPGTRLTVL.

The J gene is TRBJ1-1, the V gene TRBV27; possibly TRBD1 for D (5 bases). V lost 4 bases, J lost 0 bases, and 9 bases lay in between. The CDR3 consists of 14 residues. CDR1 MNHEY and CDR2 SMNVEV come from the germline V gene (reference sequence). CDR3 nucleotide sequence: TGTGCCAGCAGTTACGGGGGGGTGAACACTGAAGCTTTCTTT. It codes for CASSYGGVNTEAFF.

This sequence joins TRBV7-2 and TRBJ1-2; TRBD1 is a possible D gene (6 bases). The V end lost 7 bases, the J end lost 5 bases, and 17 bases lay between the germline ends. CDR1 and CDR2 from the germline V gene are SGHTA and FQGNSA. This CDR3 region has 14 residues. The CDR3 reads CASTLGQGLYGYTF. The CDR3 region has the DNA TGTGCCAGCACCCTGGGGCAGGGGTTGTATGGCTACACCTTC. The variable domain in full, with the rest retrieved from reference TRBV7-2 and TRBJ1-2, is GAGVSQSPSNKVTEKGKDVELRCDPISGHTALYWYRQSLGQGLEFLIYFQGNSAPDKSGLPSDRFSAERTGGSVSTLTIQRTQQEDSAVYLCASTLGQGLYGYTFGSGTRLTVV.

The V gene is TRBV6-1, the J gene TRBJ1-1; 9 bases line up with TRBD1. J lost 4 bases, V lost 2 bases, and 8 bases had no gene match. Germline assignment: CDR1 MNHNS and CDR2 SASEGT. The CDR3 spans 16 residues. The CDR3 protein is CASSESPTGGFTEAFF. CDR3 sequence (DNA): TGTGCCAGCAGTGAATCCCCCACAGGGGGCTTCACTGAAGCTTTCTTT.

This clone was seen once. The rearrangement uses TRBV10-3 and TRBJ1-1; D might be TRBD1 (5 bases). Germline CDR1 reads ENHRY; CDR2 reads SYGVKD. V lost 6 bases and J 0 bases, leaving 11 bases between the germline ends. The CDR3 runs 14 residues. CDR3 sequence: CAIRMEGLNTEAFF. The CDR3 nucleotides read TGTGCCATCAGGATGGAGGGGTTGAACACTGAAGCTTTCTTT.

The chain uses TRBV6-6 and TRBJ2-7; a weak D match, TRBD2 (6 bases). This CDR3 has 14 amino acids. Trimming cost V 2 bases and J 11 bases, with 19 bases left between them. Germline V lookup: CDR1 MNHNY, CDR2 SVGAGI (reference sequence). CDR3 protein: CASSYGGAPTNKYF. The CDR3 DNA sequence: TGTGCCAGCAGTTACGGAGGGGCTCCAACAAACAAGTACTTC.

This chain joins TRBV20-1 and TRBJ2-3; no reliable D call. This CDR3 region has 11 residues. CDR1 is DFQATT, CDR2 SNEGSKA, per germline (reference sequence). V was clipped by 6 bases and J by 4 bases, with 8 bases between them. The CDR3: CSASGPDTQYF. In DNA form, the CDR3 reads TGCAGTGCCAGTGGCCCAGATACGCAGTATTTT.